The 22 T cell receptor beta chains reported below all come from one sample, sequenced in a study of shared clonotypes between healthy human individuals. Repertoires were generated with immunoSEQ multiplex PCR, while TCRdb's copy carries only in-frame clones and drops some. The sample has about 2.1 million clones, approximately 92% seen once; the top ten hold over 1.5%. Selected positively for CCR7 and CD45RO-negative, naive CD8 cells excluded terminally differentiated effector memory CD45RA+ cells. Sequences were obtained from naive CD8+ T cells from PBMCs. The receptors come from a man between 18 and 35 years old in good health. Some clones in this sample may be carry-over from other donors' samples.

The chain joins TRBV7-2 to TRBJ1-1; D uncertain. Looked up from germline, CDR1 is SGHTA and CDR2 is FQGNSA. This CDR3 has 12 amino acids. V gave up 5 bases and J gave up 3 bases, with 7 bases separating them. CDR3 coding DNA: TGTGCCAGCAGCCCCTACCACACTGAAGCTTTCTTT. This gives the protein CASSPYHTEAFF.

As concerns this clone: Other nucleotide sequences from this sample produce the same CDR3. The V call is TRBV9, the J call TRBJ1-5, with D perhaps matching TRBD1 (5 bases). The CDR3 has 14 residues. The ends were cut back, 4 bases at V and 0 bases at J, with 8 bases in the middle. Germline CDR1 and CDR2: SGDLS and YYNGEE. The CDR3 nucleotides read TGTGCCAGCAGCCCCGACAGTAGCAATCAGCCCCAGCATTTT. This sequence encodes CASSPDSSNQPQHF.

V and J are TRBV4-2 and TRBJ1-1; no definite D call. The CDR3 consists of 12 residues. The ends were cut back, 3 bases at V and 1 base at J, with 3 bases in the middle. Germline loops: CDR1 LGHNA, CDR2 YNFKEQ. The CDR3 nucleotides are TGTGCCAGCAGCCACCGGAACACTGAAGCTTTCTTT. Protein: CASSHRNTEAFF.

CDR3 DNA sequence: TGTGCCAGCAGCGGCCGGGACAGGGGGATGACCGGGGAGCTGTTTTTT. Its translation is CASSGRDRGMTGELFF. The chain is built from TRBV9 and TRBJ2-2, with 11 bases fitting TRBD1. The trim removed 3 bases at V and 5 bases at J, leaving 6 bases unmatched. This CDR3 is built from 16 residues. The V gene's germline CDR1 is SGDLS and CDR2 YYNGEE. The complete variable domain, with remaining parts taken from reference TRBV9 and TRBJ2-2, reads DSGVTQTPKHLITATGQRVTLRCSPRSGDLSVYWYQQSLDQGLQFLIQYYNGEERAKGNILERFSAQQFPDLHSELNLSSLELGDSALYFCASSGRDRGMTGELFFGEGSRLTVL.

The rearrangement joins TRBV5-1 to TRBJ2-1; weak D call: TRBD2 (6 bases). Germline CDR1 SGHRS, CDR2 YFSETQ. V gave up 1 base and J gave up 0 bases, with 23 bases separating them. The CDR3 is 20 amino acids. In nucleotides, the CDR3 is TGCGCCAGCAGCTTGCCAAGAGCGGGTGGAAGCCTGAGCTCCTACAATGAGCAGTTCTTC. Its protein product is CASSLPRAGGSLSSYNEQFF.

This chain connects TRBV10-3 to TRBJ2-2; 7 nucleotides align to TRBD2. The germline gives CDR1 ENHRY, CDR2 SYGVKD. There are 15 residues in the CDR3. With V trimmed by 3 bases and J by 0 bases, 1 base remained unmatched. The DNA of the CDR3 is TGTGCCATCAGTGATCTAGCGGCGAACACCGGGGAGCTGTTTTTT. This encodes CAISDLAANTGELFF.

The V call is TRBV9, the J call TRBJ2-5, with D possibly being TRBD1 (5 bases). V shed 4 bases and J shed 0 bases, with 10 bases lying between them. Germline V gene sequence: CDR1 SGDLS, CDR2 YYNGEE. This CDR3 is 14 amino acids long. CDR3 nucleotides: TGTGCCAGCAGCCCCACAGGCTACCAAGAGACCCAGTACTTC. It encodes CASSPTGYQETQYF.

Here the CDR3 DNA reads TGTGCCAGTTTGGTAGGTTCTGAAGCTTTCTTT. This codes for CASLVGSEAFF. This rearrangement joins TRBV19 to TRBJ1-1, with unresolved D. The germline V gene has CDR1 LNHDA and CDR2 SQIVND (reference sequence). Trimming pared 8 bases from V and 6 bases from J, leaving 10 bases between. CDR3 length: 11 amino acids.

In its sample, this clone was seen once. V is TRBV7-9 and J is TRBJ2-1; the D is unclear. This CDR3 region has 17 residues. Germline V gives CDR1 SEHNR, CDR2 FQNEAQ (reference sequence). The germline V and J ends were trimmed by 5 bases and 6 bases, with 23 bases remaining between them. The CDR3 DNA reads as TGTGCCAGCAGCGCTAATTGGGATCCACTACTGCCCAATGAGCAGTTCTTC. Residues: CASSANWDPLLPNEQFF.

The genes are TRBV9 and TRBJ2-1, with TRBD1 matching over 9 bases. The germline gives CDR1 SGDLS, CDR2 YYNGEE. This CDR3 has 15 amino acids. Losses at the gene ends were 5 bases for V and 6 bases for J; bases not matched to a gene: 9. The CDR3 loop is CASSQYRGLVNEQFF. CDR3 coding DNA: TGTGCCAGCAGTCAATACAGGGGGCTCGTCAATGAGCAGTTCTTC.

The gene calls are TRBV14 and TRBJ2-7, with D possibly being TRBD1 (6 bases). The germline V gene encodes CDR1 SGHDN and CDR2 FVKESK. The CDR3 runs to 17 residues. V was shortened by 3 bases and J by 3 bases, with 21 bases between the two germline ends. CDR3 coding DNA: TGTGCCAGCAGCCACATCAAGGGGGTGGGACACCGCTACGAGCAGTACTTC. This gives the protein CASSHIKGVGHRYEQYF.

This clone was seen just once. V and J are TRBV5-6 and TRBJ2-5; TRBD1 is a possible D gene (6 bases). The CDR3 is made up of 13 amino acids. CDR1 is SGHDT, CDR2 YYEEEE, per germline. The V end was cut by 3 bases, the J end by 5 bases, with 11 bases between. CDR3 protein: CASSWDMEETQYF. The CDR3 region has the DNA TGTGCCAGCAGCTGGGACATGGAGGAGACCCAGTACTTC.

The gene calls are TRBV11-2 and TRBJ2-7, with TRBD1 identical over 12 bases. The V and J ends lost 5 bases and 4 bases, in that order; junction bases with no gene match: 9. CDR1 is SGHAT, CDR2 FQNNGV, per germline. The CDR3 contains 16 residues. The CDR3 DNA sequence: TGTGCCAGCAGCCCCCCGGGACAGGGGGCTTTATACGAGCAGTACTTC. It codes for CASSPPGQGALYEQYF.

The V gene is TRBV6-6, the J gene TRBJ2-7, with D maybe TRBD2 (6 bases). Trimming removed 7 bases from V and 3 bases from J, with 13 bases in between. Per germline, CDR1 MNHNY and CDR2 SVGAGI (reference sequence). This CDR3 is built from 13 residues. The CDR3 coding sequence is TGTGCCAGCACCTACGGGAGCGTCTACGAGCAGTACTTC. As protein: CASTYGSVYEQYF.

Only a few counts were recorded for this clone. The sample holds other DNA sequences that translate to the same CDR3. CDR3 nucleotide sequence: TGTGCCAGCAGCTTAGCACAGGGCGAGCAGTACTTC. Translated: CASSLAQGEQYF. The gene calls are TRBV7-9 and TRBJ2-7; D is perhaps TRBD1 (6 bases). V dropped 0 bases and J dropped 6 bases, with 6 bases sitting between them. Germline CDR1 SEHNR, CDR2 FQNEAQ (reference sequence). This CDR3 spans 12 amino acids.

The table lists this clone with a count of one. J is TRBJ2-1 and V is TRBV7-6; 7 nucleotides agree with TRBD1. Losses at the gene ends were 5 bases for V and 4 bases for J; bases not matched to a gene: 11. Germline CDR1 SGHVS, CDR2 FNYEAQ. CDR3 length equals 16 residues. In DNA form, the CDR3 reads TGTGCCAGCAGCCGCCCCAAAACAGGGGTATACAATGAGCAGTTCTTC. Encoded protein: CASSRPKTGVYNEQFF. Full variable domain (rest looked up from reference TRBV7-6 and TRBJ2-1): GAGVSQSPRYKVTKRGQDVALRCDPISGHVSLYWYRQALGQGPEFLTYFNYEAQQDKSGLPNDRFSAERPEGSISTLTIQRTEQRDSAMYRCASSRPKTGVYNEQFFGPGTRLTVL.

On this clone: At one boundary the junction diverges from the germline segment, which might be a read error. V usage is TRBV4-2 and J usage is TRBJ1-6; D gene uncertain. The CDR3 totals 16 residues. Germline CDR1 LGHNA, CDR2 YNFKEQ. The CDR3 DNA reads TGTGCCAGCAGCGAAGACATCTTCGTCCATAATTCACCCCTCCACTTT. Residues: CASSEDIFVHNSPLHF.

The rearrangement uses TRBV15 and TRBJ1-5; D not resolved. Germline V gene sequence: CDR1 LNHNV, CDR2 YYDKDF (reference sequence). The CDR3 sequence is 15 residues long. The V end lost 2 bases, the J end lost 3 bases, and 11 bases lay between the germline ends. The CDR3: CATSRSQAINQPQHF. The CDR3 nucleotides are TGTGCCACCAGCAGAAGCCAGGCGATCAATCAGCCCCAGCATTTT. The full variable domain, in which reference TRBV15 and TRBJ1-5 provide the parts outside the CDR3, is DAMVIQNPRYQVTQFGKPVTLSCSQTLNHNVMYWYQQKSSQAPKLLFHYYDKDFNNEADTPDNFQSRRPNTSFCFLDIRSPGLGDTAMYLCATSRSQAINQPQHFGDGTRLSIL.

Details on this clone: A read error may account for a junction end that differs from germline. The chain links TRBV5-6 to TRBJ2-6; D call uncertain. This CDR3 has 11 amino acids. CDR1 and CDR2 (germline): SGHDT, YYEEEE. This chain's CDR3 is CASSFGASMSF. CDR3 coding DNA: TGTGCCAGCAGCTTCGGCGCCAGCATGAGCTTC.

In this sample, this clone turned up once. This chain links TRBV15 with TRBJ1-4, with unresolved D. The V and J ends lost 5 bases and 5 bases respectively, with 15 bases between them. Germline CDR1 LNHNV, CDR2 YYDKDF (reference sequence). The CDR3 consists of 15 residues. The DNA of the CDR3 is TGTGCCACCAGCGCCGGCCGGAGCCCAAATGAAAAACTGTTTTTT. It translates to CATSAGRSPNEKLFF.

The CDR3 region has the DNA TGTGCCAGCAGCTCCTACGACAGTTCCTACGAGCAGTACTTC. It codes for CASSSYDSSYEQYF. The chain has TRBV7-9 and TRBJ2-7; weak D call: TRBD1 (5 bases). The CDR3 is 14 residues long. V shed 4 bases and J shed 1 base, with 11 bases lying between them. The V gene's germline CDR1 is SEHNR and CDR2 FQNEAQ (reference sequence).

The V call is TRBV11-2, the J call TRBJ1-1; D unclear. This CDR3 contains 14 residues. V lost 2 bases and J lost 4, with 11 bases in between. The V gene's germline CDR1 is SGHAT and CDR2 FQNNGV. The CDR3 here is CASSLPGRRTEAFF. CDR3 nucleotides: TGTGCCAGCAGCTTACCCGGGCGGCGCACTGAAGCTTTCTTT.